This record covers a single TCR beta chain. The sample contains more than one DNA sequence encoding this CDR3. CD45RO-negative, CCR7-positively selected cells formed the naive CD8 fraction, excluding terminally differentiated effector memory CD45RA+ cells. The CDR3 runs to 14 residues. Per germline, CDR1 SQVTM and CDR2 ANQGSEA. V was shortened by 0 bases and J by 1 base, with 10 bases between the two germline ends. These data originate in a study of shared clonotypes between healthy human individuals. Method: immunoSEQ multiplex PCR; TCRdb's copy keeps in-frame clones and lacks some. The sample has about 1,900,000 clones; approximately 95% are singletons.

The sample was naive CD8+ T cells sorted from blood. This receptor was identified in a man between 18 and 29 years old in good health. The gene calls are TRBV29-1 and TRBJ2-7; perhaps TRBD2 as D (6 bases). The CDR3 nucleotides read TGCAGCGTTGAAGATGGCGGGATTTCCTACGAGCAGTACTTC. Protein: CSVEDGGISYEQYF.